Following are 21 T cell receptor beta chains from one sample sequenced in a study of blood T cell repertoires in COVID-19. Here immunoSEQ multiplex PCR was the method, and the copy in TCRdb shows in-frame clones only, minus some. The sample has some 320,000 clones, about nine tenths seen once. Sequencing input: PBMCs or T cells enriched from blood (not recorded which). Receptors originate from a man aged 55 to 69 who had recovered from COVID-19.

Comments on this clone: This CDR3 is also generated by other DNA sequences in the sample. This chain uses TRBV7-9 with TRBJ2-7; 7 positions match TRBD1. The junction had 3 bases not matched to a gene; V was cut back by 5 bases and J by 5 bases. The CDR3 is 12 residues long. Germline-derived CDR1 and CDR2 are SEHNR and FQNEAQ (reference sequence). CDR3 DNA: TGTGCCAGCAGCCCAGGGGGAGACGAGCAGTACTTC. This gives the protein CASSPGGDEQYF.

This rearrangement joins TRBV19 to TRBJ1-1; perhaps TRBD1 as D (5 bases). The length of the CDR3 is 14 residues. CDR1 and CDR2 from the germline V gene are LNHDA and SQIVND (reference sequence). V lost 5 bases and J 7 bases, leaving 17 bases between the germline ends. The CDR3 reads CASSPQAGQGEAFF. CDR3 bases: TGTGCCAGTAGTCCCCAGGCAGGGCAAGGTGAAGCTTTCTTT.

The chain has TRBV7-3 and TRBJ2-1; D remains ambiguous. CDR1 and CDR2 (germline): SGHTA, FQGTGA. The CDR3 has 13 residues. The V and J ends lost 5 bases and 5 bases respectively, with 10 bases between them. CDR3 sequence (DNA): TGTGCCAGCAGCCCATCCCAGAACAATGAGCAGTTCTTC. Its protein product is CASSPSQNNEQFF.

This clone has just a few counts. The DNA of the CDR3 is TGTGCCAGCAGTGAAATCCAGGTCGATCAGCCCCAGCATTTT. It specifies CASSEIQVDQPQHF. The chain links TRBV6-1 to TRBJ1-5; D is unresolved. CDR1 and CDR2 (germline): MNHNS, SASEGT. The CDR3 is 14 residues long. V lost 2 bases, J lost 5 bases, and 10 bases lay in between.

In regard to this clone: Additional DNA sequences in this sample encode the identical CDR3. The V gene is TRBV7-2, the J gene TRBJ1-5; maybe TRBD1 (6 bases). V lost 6 bases, J lost 3 bases, and 12 bases lay in between. Looked up from germline, CDR1 is SGHTA and CDR2 is FQGNSA. This CDR3 region has 14 residues. CDR3 DNA: TGTGCCAGCAGTTCTACAGGGATCAATCAGCCCCAGCATTTT. It translates to CASSSTGINQPQHF.

The chain carries TRBV9 and TRBJ1-6; 9 bases agree with TRBD1. J lost 7 bases, V lost 7 bases, and 3 bases had no gene match. CDR1 and CDR2 (germline): SGDLS, YYNGEE. The CDR3 is 13 amino acids. CDR3 loop: CASAGTGNSPLHF. In DNA, the CDR3 is TGTGCCAGCGCCGGGACAGGGAATTCACCCCTCCACTTT. Full variable domain (outside the CDR3, taken from reference TRBV9 and TRBJ1-6): DSGVTQTPKHLITATGQRVTLRCSPRSGDLSVYWYQQSLDQGLQFLIQYYNGEERAKGNILERFSAQQFPDLHSELNLSSLELGDSALYFCASAGTGNSPLHFGNGTRLTVT.

The chain is built from TRBV18 and TRBJ2-5; 11 bases line up with TRBD2. The CDR3 consists of 17 residues. The V gene end was trimmed by 5 bases and the J gene end by 2 bases; junction bases not matched to a gene: 10. CDR1 is KGHSH and CDR2 is LQKENI in the germline V gene. The CDR3 DNA follows: TGTGCCAGCTCAAAAGGGGTGACTAGCGGGGAACAAGAGACCCAGTACTTC. It codes for CASSKGVTSGEQETQYF.

This chain connects TRBV7-8 to TRBJ2-5; 7 nucleotides match TRBD1. Germline V gives CDR1 SGHVS, CDR2 FQNEAQ. The length of the CDR3 is 16 residues. Trimming took 5 bases from V and 6 from J; bases not matched to a gene: 15. This chain's CDR3 is CASSIQGQNMGKTQYF. CDR3 in DNA: TGTGCCAGCAGCATACAGGGACAGAATATGGGAAAGACCCAGTACTTC.

This chain joins TRBV28 and TRBJ2-7, with 9 positions matching TRBD2. The CDR3 extends over 20 amino acids. CDR1 is MDHEN, CDR2 SYDVKM, per germline. The V segment lost 6 bases and the J segment 3 bases; nucleotides outside the gene matches: 24. CDR3 DNA sequence: TGTGCCAGCAGCGTTCGGGCGGGCGCCCGGATCGGGACTAGCAGCTACGAGCAGTACTTC. This codes for CASSVRAGARIGTSSYEQYF.

The genes are TRBV9 and TRBJ1-3; D not certain. The CDR3 totals 16 residues. CDR1 and CDR2 (germline): SGDLS, YYNGEE. V was clipped by 4 bases and J by 0 bases, with 14 bases between them. In DNA, the CDR3 is TGTGCCAGCAGCCCCCCCTTGGGCCACTCTGGAAACACCATATATTTT. Protein sequence: CASSPPLGHSGNTIYF.

The chain employs TRBV9 and TRBJ2-5; maybe TRBD2 (5 bases). Trimming took 3 bases from V and 5 from J, leaving 11 bases between them. The CDR3 runs to 13 residues. CDR1 is SGDLS, CDR2 YYNGEE, per germline. The CDR3 spells CASSARVDETQYF. CDR3 DNA: TGTGCCAGCAGCGCGAGGGTGGATGAGACCCAGTACTTC.

This rearrangement joins TRBV29-1 to TRBJ1-1; 8 nucleotides align to TRBD1. After removal of 6 bases from V and 3 bases from J, the junction contained 6 bases not matched to a gene. This CDR3 comprises 13 residues. Germline loops: CDR1 SQVTM, CDR2 ANQGSEA. CDR3 coding DNA: TGCAGCGTGGCGGACAGGGCGTACACTGAAGCTTTCTTT. Its translation: CSVADRAYTEAFF.

J is TRBJ2-1 and V is TRBV29-1; 8 bases are a match to TRBD1. Germline lookup yields CDR1 SQVTM and CDR2 ANQGSEA. The CDR3 totals 13 residues. Trimming at V came to 3 bases and at J to 2 bases, leaving 0 bases not matched to a gene. CDR3 sequence: CSVDRGPYNEQFF. CDR3 in DNA: TGCAGCGTTGACAGGGGGCCCTACAATGAGCAGTTCTTC.

The V gene is TRBV29-1, the J gene TRBJ2-3; no reliable D call. V lost 4 bases and J lost 6, with 11 bases in between. In germline, CDR1 is SQVTM, CDR2 ANQGSEA. The CDR3 sequence is 12 residues long. The CDR3: CSVGPGTDTQYF. The DNA of the CDR3 is TGCAGCGTTGGCCCGGGTACCGATACGCAGTATTTT.

The V call is TRBV18, the J call TRBJ1-6; D possibly corresponds to TRBD1 (6 bases). CDR1 KGHSH and CDR2 LQKENI come from the germline V gene. Between the trimmed V and J ends, which lost 1 base and 8 bases, there was a span of 6 bases. The CDR3 consists of 13 residues. The CDR3 DNA is TGTGCCAGCTCACCACAGGGGGATTCACCCCTCCACTTT. Amino acid sequence: CASSPQGDSPLHF.

V is TRBV3-1 (or the pseudogene TRBV3-2) and J is TRBJ2-7, with D possibly matching TRBD1 (5 bases). This CDR3 has 15 amino acids. The V gene lost 1 base and the J gene lost 2 bases, with 12 bases spanning the gap. CDR1 LGHDT and CDR2 YNNKEL come from the germline V gene (reference sequence). The CDR3 region has the DNA TGTGCCAGCAGCCAAGCCACGACGACAGCCTACGAGCAGTACTTC. Its translation is CASSQATTTAYEQYF.

The chain uses TRBV13 and TRBJ2-2; D is perhaps TRBD2 (7 bases). V lost 4 bases and J 4 bases, leaving 16 bases between the germline ends. The CDR3 is 16 amino acids. Germline V gives CDR1 PRHDT, CDR2 FYEKMQ (reference sequence). The CDR3 spells CASSSGGGSITGELFF. The CDR3, as DNA: TGTGCCAGCAGCTCCGGGGGCGGGAGTATCACCGGGGAGCTGTTTTTT.

The chain uses TRBV11-3 and TRBJ2-1, with D perhaps TRBD2 (6 bases). The germline V gene encodes CDR1 SGHNT and CDR2 YENEEA. Trimming cost V 0 bases and J 1 base, with 13 bases left between them. This CDR3 is built from 17 residues. The CDR3 nucleotides are TGTGCCAGCAGCTTAGAACTAGCTTCCTCTTCCTACAATGAGCAGTTCTTC. Translated, it gives CASSLELASSSYNEQFF.

The chain employs TRBV15 and TRBJ2-4, with a tentative D call TRBD1 (5 bases). The CDR3 is 19 amino acids. Trimming left V 0 bases short and J 2 bases short, with 20 bases between. Germline assignment: CDR1 LNHNV and CDR2 YYDKDF (reference sequence). DNA of the CDR3: TGTGCCACCAGCAGAGATCAGGGTAACGAGTGGTGGACCAAAAACATTCAGTACTTC. It is translated as CATSRDQGNEWWTKNIQYF. Full variable domain (missing parts from reference TRBV15 and TRBJ2-4): DAMVIQNPRYQVTQFGKPVTLSCSQTLNHNVMYWYQQKSSQAPKLLFHYYDKDFNNEADTPDNFQSRRPNTSFCFLDIRSPGLGDTAMYLCATSRDQGNEWWTKNIQYFGAGTRLSVL.

This rearrangement joins TRBV6-2 or TRBV6-3 to TRBJ1-6, with D possibly matching TRBD1 (5 bases). Germline V CDR1 and CDR2: MNHEY, SVGEGT. V was cut by 5 bases and J by 10 bases, with 15 bases left in between. This CDR3 comprises 14 residues. The CDR3 region has the DNA TGTGCCAGCAGTGGAGCAGGGTGGCAATCACCCCTCCACTTT. Translated, it gives CASSGAGWQSPLHF.

This sequence joins TRBV6-5 and TRBJ1-1; 8 bases are a match to TRBD1. The V and J ends lost 5 bases and 5 bases, in that order; junction bases with no gene match: 1. The CDR3 length is 12 residues. Germline CDR1 is MNHEY and CDR2 is SVGAGI. CDR3 in DNA: TGTGCCAGCAGTAGGACAGGGACTGAAGCTTTCTTT. It is translated as CASSRTGTEAFF.